This entry concerns a single T cell receptor beta chain. Samples of blood were obtained at baseline, on cycle 4 day 1, and on cycle 7 day 1. Method: immunoSEQ multiplex PCR; TCRdb's copy keeps in-frame clones and lacks some. Of about 51,000 clones listed, roughly four fifths were seen once; the top ten hold 2.5% to 3.5%. This entry is derived from a study of OX40 agonist ivuxolimab in advanced cancers. Study background: Treatment of patients was with ivuxolimab, an agonistic anti-OX40 (CD134) antibody.

This CDR3 region has 16 residues. The germline V gene has CDR1 SGHRS and CDR2 YFSETQ. V lost 0 bases and J lost 4, with 15 bases in between. The genes are TRBV5-1 and TRBJ2-3; either TRBD1 or TRBD2 may supply D (5 bases each). The sequence derives from an adult with an advanced solid tumor such as melanoma, head and neck, liver or kidney cancer. The sample was CD4+ or CD8+ T cells sorted from blood, taken in a trial of the OX40 agonist ivuxolimab. The DNA of the CDR3 is TGCGCCAGCAGCTTGGAAATGGGGGAAGGGGCAGATACGCAGTATTTT. As protein: CASSLEMGEGADTQYF.